One and the same sample provided the 16 T cell receptor beta chains below, sequenced in a study of memory CD4+ T cells and cytomegalovirus serostatus. Single viable CD3+CD4+CD8-CD45RO+ cells were sorted as the memory CD4+ T cells. Only in-frame clones appear in the TCRdb table, and some are missing; sequencing was by immunoSEQ multiplex PCR. Of some 50,000 clones in the sample, roughly 80% were seen once. Source material: memory CD4+ T cells from blood. The origin of the receptors is an adult in good health and CMV-seropositive.

V is TRBV6-4 and J is TRBJ1-1; 7 bases align to TRBD1. The CDR3 extends over 13 amino acids. Trimming at V came to 6 bases and at J to 9 bases, leaving 10 bases not matched to a gene. Germline CDR1 and CDR2: MRHNA and SNTAGT. Here the CDR3 reads CASREDRDSKAFF. The CDR3 coding sequence is TGTGCCAGCAGGGAAGACCGGGACAGCAAAGCTTTCTTT.

The genes are TRBV29-1 and TRBJ2-3; D is ambiguous. This CDR3 region has 14 residues. The V gene's germline CDR1 is SQVTM and CDR2 ANQGSEA. The V end was cut by 4 bases, the J end by 2 bases, with 13 bases between. CDR3 sequence (DNA): TGCAGCGTTGCCCCCCAGGATTACACAGATACGCAGTATTTT. The encoded protein is CSVAPQDYTDTQYF.

This sequence joins TRBV5-3 and TRBJ1-1; 7 bases map to TRBD1. TRBV5-3 is reported as an ORF; its role is uncertain. Germline trimming cut 4 bases from V and 2 bases from J; bases unmatched to any gene: 17. The CDR3 is 18 amino acids. The CDR3 region has the DNA TGTGCCAGAAGCCTGTTCCGGGACAGACCCCAAACTAACACTGAAGCTTTCTTT. The encoded protein is CARSLFRDRPQTNTEAFF.

This rearrangement joins TRBV11-3 to TRBJ1-3, with 7 bases identical to TRBD1. This CDR3 region has 14 residues. Looked up from germline, CDR1 is SGHNT and CDR2 is YENEEA. J was trimmed by 4 bases and V by 5 bases; bases with no gene match: 5. The CDR3 sequence: CASSPGTAGNTIYF. The CDR3 nucleotides read TGTGCCAGCAGCCCGGGGACAGCCGGAAACACCATATATTTT.

The CDR3 DNA reads as TGTGCCAGCAGCGCCGGGACAGACTTATACGAGCAGTACTTC. This codes for CASSAGTDLYEQYF. This chain links TRBV5-6 with TRBJ2-7; TRBD1 matches at 7 bases. The CDR3 sequence is 14 residues long. Germline CDR1 reads SGHDT; CDR2 reads YYEEEE. Trimming cost V 4 bases and J 4 bases; bases outside gene matches: 8.

The genes are TRBV5-1 and TRBJ1-4; 7 bases are a match to TRBD1. With V trimmed by 4 bases and J by 6 bases, 9 bases remained unmatched. CDR3 length equals 15 residues. The germline V gene encodes CDR1 SGHRS and CDR2 YFSETQ. CDR3 loop: CASSAPGQLDEKLFF. The CDR3 DNA is TGCGCCAGCAGCGCACCGGGACAGCTAGATGAAAAACTGTTTTTT.

This clone was detected only a few times. J is TRBJ1-2 and V is TRBV7-8; TRBD1 aligns across 7 bases. Trimming at V came to 5 bases and at J to 2 bases, leaving 8 bases not matched to a gene. CDR3 size: 15 residues. Germline V CDR1 and CDR2: SGHVS, FQNEAQ. CDR3 bases: TGTGCCAGCAGCCCAAGGACAGGAGCAAACTATGGCTACACCTTC. Protein: CASSPRTGANYGYTF. The variable domain in full, completed from reference TRBV7-8 and TRBJ1-2, reads GAGVSQSPRYKVAKRGQDVALRCDPISGHVSLFWYQQALGQGPEFLTYFQNEAQLDKSGLPSDRFFAERPEGSVSTLKIQRTQQEDSAVYLCASSPRTGANYGYTFGSGTRLTVV.

This clone is a singleton in its sample. This sequence joins TRBV2 and TRBJ2-1; 11 nucleotides line up with TRBD2. The germline gives CDR1 SNHLY, CDR2 FYNNEI. The CDR3 runs 15 residues. The J segment lost 3 bases and the V segment lost 9 bases, leaving 7 bases of the junction unmatched. The CDR3 coding sequence is TGTGCCAGTCAGGTTGGGACTAGCGGCTACAATGAGCAGTTCTTC. Translating it yields CASQVGTSGYNEQFF.

The genes are TRBV5-4 and TRBJ2-7, with TRBD1 matching 7 bases. Germline CDR1 SGHNT, CDR2 YYREEE (reference sequence). The CDR3 consists of 16 residues. The trim removed 4 bases at V and 3 bases at J, leaving 13 bases unmatched. The CDR3 spells CASSPNRDSKNYEQYF. Written as DNA, the CDR3 is TGTGCCAGCAGCCCAAACCGGGACAGTAAGAACTACGAGCAGTACTTC. The variable domain in full, completed from reference TRBV5-4 and TRBJ2-7, reads ETGVTQSPTHLIKTRGQQVTLRCSSQSGHNTVSWYQQALGQGPQFIFQYYREEENGRGNFPPRFSGLQFPNYSSELNVNALELDDSALYLCASSPNRDSKNYEQYFGPGTRLTVT.

This clone was detected a few times. The chain joins TRBV6-1 to TRBJ2-4; tentatively, D is TRBD1 (5 bases). CDR1 and CDR2 (germline): MNHNS, SASEGT. The V end lost 6 bases, the J end lost 12 bases, and 18 bases lay between the germline ends. This CDR3 has 13 amino acids. This CDR3 is CASRIQAQGRQYF. The CDR3 region has the DNA TGTGCCAGCAGGATACAGGCCCAAGGGCGTCAGTACTTC.

This clone was seen once. The chain couples TRBV7-3 to TRBJ2-6; TRBD2 agrees at 8 bases. The CDR3 loop spans 21 amino acids. The V and J ends lost 5 bases and 1 base, in that order; junction bases with no gene match: 19. Germline V gene data show CDR1 as SGHTA and CDR2 as FQGTGA. CDR3 in amino acids: CASSLRGGWDFALSGANVLTF. For the CDR3, the DNA is TGTGCCAGCAGCCTCCGGGGGGGATGGGACTTCGCCCTGTCTGGGGCCAACGTCCTGACTTTC.

The genes are TRBV5-1 and TRBJ2-3, with D unresolved. Germline V gene lookup returns CDR1 SGHRS and CDR2 YFSETQ. There are 15 residues in the CDR3. Trimming shortened V by 6 bases and J by 1 base, and 15 bases separated the two germline ends. CDR3 DNA sequence: TGCGCCAGCACCCCAGGAGTCCTTGGCACAGATACGCAGTATTTT. This codes for CASTPGVLGTDTQYF. The full variable domain, completed using reference TRBV5-1 and TRBJ2-3, is KAGVTQTPRYLIKTRGQQVTLSCSPISGHRSVSWYQQTPGQGLQFLFEYFSETQRNKGNFPGRFSGRQFSNSRSEMNVSTLELGDSALYLCASTPGVLGTDTQYFGPGTRLTVL.

This chain uses TRBV7-9 with TRBJ1-1; the D gene is possibly TRBD1 (6 bases). The V end was cut by 3 bases, the J end by 1 base, with 9 bases between. The CDR3 length is 14 residues. Germline V CDR1 and CDR2: SEHNR, FQNEAQ (reference sequence). In nucleotides, the CDR3 is TGTGCCAGCAGCTTCTTAGGGGGGAACACTGAAGCTTTCTTT. Its protein product is CASSFLGGNTEAFF. The full variable domain, completed using reference TRBV7-9 and TRBJ1-1, is DTGVSQNPRHKITKRGQNVTFRCDPISEHNRLYWYRQTLGQGPEFLTYFQNEAQLEKSRLLSDRFSAERPKGSFSTLEIQRTEQGDSAMYLCASSFLGGNTEAFFGQGTRLTVV.

This chain connects TRBV9 to TRBJ2-1, with D possibly TRBD2 on 5 matching bases. The germline V and J ends were trimmed by 2 bases and 0 bases, with 9 bases remaining between them. Germline loops: CDR1 SGDLS, CDR2 YYNGEE. CDR3 length: 15 residues. The CDR3 DNA sequence: TGTGCCAGCAGCGTCGGGGTAAGCTCCTACAATGAGCAGTTCTTC. Amino acids: CASSVGVSSYNEQFF.

The V call is TRBV7-9, the J call TRBJ2-2, with D possibly being TRBD1 or TRBD2 (5 bases each). Deletions cut 5 bases from V and 0 bases from J, with 13 bases between. The CDR3 consists of 16 residues. Germline values: CDR1 SEHNR, CDR2 FQNEAQ (reference sequence). CDR3: CASSVRRDPNTGELFF. Here the CDR3 DNA reads TGTGCCAGCAGCGTACGACGGGACCCGAACACCGGGGAGCTGTTTTTT. Looking up the rest from reference TRBV7-9 and TRBJ2-2 gives the full variable domain: DTGVSQNPRHKITKRGQNVTFRCDPISEHNRLYWYRQTLGQGPEFLTYFQNEAQLEKSRLLSDRFSAERPKGSFSTLEIQRTEQGDSAMYLCASSVRRDPNTGELFFGEGSRLTVL.

The J gene is TRBJ2-1, the V gene TRBV7-2; 9 bases align to TRBD2. Germline CDR1 reads SGHTA; CDR2 reads FQGNSA. Trimming at V came to 5 bases and at J to 6 bases, leaving 5 bases not matched to a gene. The CDR3 spans 14 residues. CDR3 in amino acids: CASSRSGGLNEQFF. CDR3 nucleotide sequence: TGTGCCAGCAGCCGTAGCGGGGGACTCAATGAGCAGTTCTTC.